This T cell receptor beta chain was observed in a study of metastatic and nonmetastatic thyroid tumors. This clone was detected ten times or more. None of the patients had undergone any treatment ahead of thyroid surgery. TCRdb redid the clone calls on the PCR reads using MiXCR. The table records about 41,000 clones, around 28% of them present only once. The receptor was derived from a male donor with papillary thyroid cancer or a benign thyroid nodule (not recorded which). Some clones in this sample may be carry-over from other donors' samples. The sample taken for sequencing was blood.

CDR3 sequence: CASSEAEVNEQFF. CDR3 DNA: TGTGCCAGCAGTGAAGCTGAGGTCAATGAGCAGTTCTTC. The V call is TRBV6-1, the J call TRBJ2-1; no clear D. V lost 0 bases and J lost 6, with 6 bases in between. Germline V gives CDR1 MNHNS, CDR2 SASEGT. This CDR3 region has 13 residues.